The 29 T cell receptor beta chains below all came from one sample that was sequenced in a study of Ad26.COV2.S vaccination and SARS-CoV-2 variants. Method: immunoSEQ multiplex PCR; TCRdb's copy keeps in-frame clones and lacks some. The table shows some 330,000 clones, with 75% to 90% occurring only once. Treatment: 15 to 20 received Ad26.COV2.S at low or high dose, single or two shots; a few received placebo; per-sample allocation not given. Sampling occurred on day 63 after the first vaccine or placebo injection. The specimen comprised peripheral blood, sampled in a trial of Ad26.COV2.S vaccine versus placebo. These receptors all stem from a person between 18 and 65 years old who received the Ad26.COV2.S COVID-19 vaccine or a placebo.

V gene TRBV14 combines with J gene TRBJ1-3, with D hard to call. Germline V gives CDR1 SGHDN, CDR2 FVKESK. Trimming stripped 0 bases from V and 2 bases from J, with 8 bases between. The CDR3 runs to 15 residues. This chain's CDR3 is CASSQDLSPGNTIYF. CDR3 coding DNA: TGTGCCAGCAGCCAAGATCTTTCTCCTGGAAACACCATATATTTT.

This sequence joins TRBV7-9 and TRBJ1-2, with a weak D call TRBD1 (6 bases). V dropped 2 bases and J dropped 6 bases, with 16 bases sitting between them. In germline, CDR1 is SEHNR, CDR2 FQNEAQ (reference sequence). The CDR3 is 15 residues long. CDR3 residues: CASSLPNEGGDGYTF. The CDR3 DNA sequence: TGTGCCAGCAGCTTACCTAACGAAGGGGGGGATGGCTACACCTTC.

This chain links TRBV23-1 with TRBJ2-7; TRBD1 matches at 9 bases. TRBV23-1 is an ORF; its function is uncertain. This CDR3 region has 16 residues. The V segment lost 3 bases and the J segment 2 bases; nucleotides outside the gene matches: 8. The DNA of the CDR3 is TGCGCCAGCAGTCACCTAAGGACAGGGGCGACCTACGAGCAGTACTTC. It codes for CASSHLRTGATYEQYF.

The rearrangement uses TRBV6-5 and TRBJ1-1, with 8 nucleotides matching TRBD1. Germline-derived CDR1 and CDR2 are MNHEY and SVGAGI. This CDR3 spans 14 amino acids. The V segment lost 6 bases and the J segment 0 bases; nucleotides outside the gene matches: 3. In DNA, the CDR3 is TGTGCCAGCAGGCTACAGGGGGTGAACACTGAAGCTTTCTTT. Translation gives CASRLQGVNTEAFF.

This chain joins TRBV30 and TRBJ2-1, with D possibly being TRBD2 (6 bases). The CDR3 contains 16 residues. Trimming left V 0 bases short and J 8 bases short, with 20 bases between. Germline V gene sequence: CDR1 GTSNPN, CDR2 SVGIG (reference sequence). The CDR3 sequence is CAWSVLGGRIIDEQFF. The CDR3 region has the DNA TGTGCCTGGAGTGTTCTTGGAGGGAGAATTATCGATGAGCAGTTCTTC.

The rearrangement uses TRBV4-1 and TRBJ1-1; no clear D. Trimming took 4 bases from V and 3 from J, leaving 9 bases between them. Germline lookup yields CDR1 MGHRA and CDR2 YSYEKL. CDR3 size: 13 residues. The CDR3 reads CASSLERDTEAFF. Here the CDR3 DNA reads TGCGCCAGCAGCCTAGAACGGGACACTGAAGCTTTCTTT.

The chain couples TRBV19 to TRBJ1-4, with no clear D. The germline V and J ends were trimmed by 4 bases and 4 bases, with 4 bases remaining between them. Germline V lookup: CDR1 LNHDA, CDR2 SQIVND (reference sequence). This CDR3 is built from 12 residues. CDR3 coding DNA: TGTGCCAGTAGTAACCGTAATGAAAAACTGTTTTTT. Its translation is CASSNRNEKLFF.

This rearrangement joins TRBV4-3 to TRBJ1-2; D remains ambiguous. With 0 bases removed from V and 4 bases from J, the gap between germline ends came to 12 bases. CDR3 length equals 15 residues. Germline-derived CDR1 and CDR2 are LGHNA and YSLEER. CDR3 nucleotide sequence: TGCGCCAGCAGCCAAGAACTGGTTGGCATCTATGGCTACACCTTC. Its protein product is CASSQELVGIYGYTF.

The V gene is TRBV7-3, the J gene TRBJ2-2; D is unresolved. V was trimmed by 4 bases and J by 1 base, leaving 7 bases between them. Per germline, CDR1 SGHTA and CDR2 FQGTGA. The CDR3 is 14 residues long. CDR3 DNA: TGTGCCAGCAGCTCCTCCCGGAACACCGGGGAGCTGTTTTTT. Its protein product is CASSSSRNTGELFF.

The gene calls are TRBV19 and TRBJ1-5, with 8 bases fitting TRBD1. The CDR3 has 14 residues. Germline V gives CDR1 LNHDA, CDR2 SQIVND (reference sequence). The junction had 7 bases not matched to a gene; V was cut back by 4 bases and J by 8 bases. Written as DNA, the CDR3 is TGTGCCAGTAGTACAAGCACAGGGGGTAAGCCCCAGCATTTT. Translating it yields CASSTSTGGKPQHF.

The chain joins TRBV4-3 to TRBJ1-1; 10 bases map to TRBD1. Germline CDR1 and CDR2: LGHNA and YSLEER. The CDR3 loop spans 19 amino acids. The ends lost 0 bases at V and 0 bases at J; junction bases unmatched: 10. The CDR3 protein is CASSQDGVGTGVMNTEAFF. In DNA form, the CDR3 reads TGCGCCAGCAGCCAAGATGGGGTAGGGACAGGGGTAATGAACACTGAAGCTTTCTTT.

The chain employs TRBV3-1 (or the pseudogene TRBV3-2) and TRBJ1-1; D unresolved. Trimming pared 1 base from V and 3 bases from J, leaving 12 bases between. Germline lookup yields CDR1 LGHDT and CDR2 YNNKEL (reference sequence). The CDR3 covers 15 residues. The CDR3 is CASSQGEGLDTEAFF. CDR3 coding DNA: TGTGCCAGCAGCCAAGGGGAAGGGCTTGACACTGAAGCTTTCTTT.

The sample holds a few counts of this clone. V usage is TRBV3-1 (or the pseudogene TRBV3-2) and J usage is TRBJ1-1; a weak D match, TRBD1 (6 bases). With 4 bases removed from V and 4 bases from J, the gap between germline ends came to 16 bases. Germline loops: CDR1 LGHDT, CDR2 YNNKEL (reference sequence). The CDR3 length is 15 residues. Here the CDR3 DNA reads TGTGCCAGCAGCCCACGCAGGGGCTTGGGCACTGAAGCTTTCTTT. This translates into CASSPRRGLGTEAFF.

V is TRBV11-3 and J is TRBJ2-1, with D tentatively TRBD1 (6 bases). Looked up from germline, CDR1 is SGHNT and CDR2 is YENEEA. The V end was cut by 5 bases, the J end by 6 bases, with 17 bases between. The CDR3 runs 15 residues. The CDR3 DNA reads TGTGCCAGCAGCCCGAGAGGGGGAGCTACCAATGAGCAGTTCTTC. Translated: CASSPRGGATNEQFF.

This clone was detected once. CDR3 sequence: CASNPPGDPLNEKLFF. CDR3 bases: TGTGCCAGTAACCCCCCCGGGGATCCCCTTAATGAAAAACTGTTTTTT. The J gene is TRBJ1-4, the V gene TRBV19, with no clear D. Germline assignment: CDR1 LNHDA and CDR2 SQIVND (reference sequence). V lost 7 bases, J lost 4 bases, and 19 bases lay in between. This CDR3 contains 16 residues. Looking up the rest from reference TRBV19 and TRBJ1-4 gives the full variable domain: DGGITQSPKYLFRKEGQNVTLSCEQNLNHDAMYWYRQDPGQGLRLIYYSQIVNDFQKGDIAEGYSVSREKKESFPLTVTSAQKNPTAFYLCASNPPGDPLNEKLFFGSGTQLSVL.

The V call is TRBV2, the J call TRBJ1-5; tentative D call: TRBD1 (5 bases). There are 15 residues in the CDR3. V was pared by 6 bases and J by 2 bases, with 14 bases between. Looked up from germline, CDR1 is SNHLY and CDR2 is FYNNEI. CDR3 protein: CASSPDSLGNQPQHF. The CDR3 region has the DNA TGTGCCAGCAGCCCCGACAGTCTGGGCAATCAGCCCCAGCATTTT.

The chain links TRBV7-8 to TRBJ2-3; D is ambiguous. CDR3 length: 13 amino acids. Germline CDR1 reads SGHVS; CDR2 reads FQNEAQ. Trimming cost V 1 base and J 6 bases, with 8 bases left between them. For the CDR3, the DNA is TGTGCCAGCAGCTTAGGACTTACTGATACGCAGTATTTT. This codes for CASSLGLTDTQYF.

The chain combines TRBV14 with TRBJ1-1; D is unclear. The V end lost 3 bases, the J end lost 0 bases, and 2 bases lay between the germline ends. Germline V lookup: CDR1 SGHDN, CDR2 FVKESK. CDR3 length equals 12 residues. The CDR3 DNA follows: TGTGCCAGCAGCCAGTTGAACACTGAAGCTTTCTTT. It is translated as CASSQLNTEAFF.

The chain couples TRBV6-2 or TRBV6-3 to TRBJ2-1; D is uncertain. Trimming pared 5 bases from V and 9 bases from J, leaving 8 bases between. The germline gives CDR1 MNHEY, CDR2 SVGEGT. The CDR3 sequence is 11 residues long. In nucleotides, the CDR3 is TGTGCCAGCAGTACACAGCGTGAGCAGTTCTTC. This sequence encodes CASSTQREQFF.

The rearrangement links TRBV3-1 (or the pseudogene TRBV3-2) to TRBJ2-7; D might be TRBD1 (5 bases). This CDR3 spans 11 amino acids. V shed 7 bases and J shed 11 bases, with 15 bases lying between them. The V gene's germline CDR1 is LGHDT and CDR2 YNNKEL (reference sequence). CDR3: CASTPTEPEYV. The DNA for the CDR3 is TGTGCCAGCACCCCGACAGAGCCGGAGTACGTC.

J is TRBJ2-7 and V is TRBV23-1; the D is unclear. TRBV23-1 is designated an ORF whose function remains uncertain. The V gene lost 1 base and the J gene lost 6 bases, with 13 bases spanning the gap. This CDR3 region has 14 residues. The CDR3 region is CASSQLRRRSEQYV. The CDR3 region has the DNA TGCGCCAGCAGTCAATTACGGCGGCGCTCCGAGCAGTACGTC.

The chain joins TRBV4-3 to TRBJ2-7, with D perhaps being TRBD1 or TRBD2 (6 bases each). V was clipped by 0 bases and J by 0 bases, with 15 bases between them. Germline V CDR1 and CDR2: LGHNA, YSLEER. This CDR3 comprises 17 residues. The CDR3 sequence: CASSQERGTRSSYEQYF. In DNA form, the CDR3 reads TGCGCCAGCAGCCAAGAAAGGGGGACTCGCAGCTCCTACGAGCAGTACTTC.

The rearrangement joins TRBV7-9 to TRBJ1-5, with a tentative D call TRBD1 (5 bases). Germline V gene data show CDR1 as SEHNR and CDR2 as FQNEAQ (reference sequence). Between the trimmed V and J ends, which lost 1 base and 4 bases, there was a span of 14 bases. The CDR3 extends over 16 amino acids. The CDR3 bases are TGTGCCAGCAGCTTAGGGCAGGGCGGTGATAATCAGCCCCAGCATTTT. Residues: CASSLGQGGDNQPQHF.

The chain has TRBV5-4 and TRBJ1-3; D is undetermined. Trimming shortened V by 4 bases and J by 3 bases, and 11 bases separated the two germline ends. Germline V gene lookup returns CDR1 SGHNT and CDR2 YYREEE (reference sequence). There are 14 residues in the CDR3. CDR3 bases: TGTGCCAGCAGCCCCGGCCCTCTTGGAAACACCATATATTTT. Translation gives CASSPGPLGNTIYF.

The chain joins TRBV28 to TRBJ1-1; no reliable D call. Trimming shortened V by 2 bases and J by 7 bases, and 11 bases separated the two germline ends. The CDR3 runs to 13 residues. Germline CDR1 reads MDHEN; CDR2 reads SYDVKM. This CDR3 reads CASSLGDFGEAFF. The CDR3 DNA reads TGTGCCAGCAGTTTAGGCGATTTTGGTGAAGCTTTCTTT.

V gene TRBV27 combines with J gene TRBJ2-4; D unresolved. This CDR3 is 15 amino acids long. Germline CDR1 MNHEY, CDR2 SMNVEV (reference sequence). The ends were cut back, 6 bases at V and 0 bases at J, with 12 bases in the middle. As DNA, the CDR3 is TGTGCCAGCAGGCCTTCTCGACTAGCCAAAAACATTCAGTACTTC. Translating it yields CASRPSRLAKNIQYF.

V gene TRBV6-5 combines with J gene TRBJ2-5; 8 nucleotides match TRBD1. CDR1 MNHEY and CDR2 SVGAGI come from the germline V gene. Germline trimming cut 6 bases from V and 4 bases from J; bases unmatched to any gene: 10. The CDR3 runs 15 residues. DNA of the CDR3: TGTGCCAGCAGCAACACAGGGGGAAAGGGAGAGACCCAGTACTTC. The encoded protein is CASSNTGGKGETQYF.

The V and J genes are TRBV4-3 and TRBJ2-1; D is possibly TRBD1 (5 bases). The V end lost 0 bases, the J end lost 4 bases, and 22 bases lay between the germline ends. Germline loops: CDR1 LGHNA, CDR2 YSLEER. CDR3 length: 19 residues. In nucleotides, the CDR3 is TGCGCCAGCAGCCAAGATATCCCGGGTCGACAGAGCTTTTACAATGAGCAGTTCTTC. Protein: CASSQDIPGRQSFYNEQFF.

The chain links TRBV15 to TRBJ2-5; either TRBD1 or TRBD2 may fit D (6 bases each). Between the trimmed V and J ends, which lost 4 bases and 4 bases, there was a span of 16 bases. Germline values: CDR1 LNHNV, CDR2 YYDKDF (reference sequence). This CDR3 spans 15 amino acids. The CDR3 loop is CATSTLGGILETQYF. The CDR3 bases are TGTGCCACCAGCACGTTAGGGGGGATACTAGAGACCCAGTACTTC. Complete variable domain (other parts from reference TRBV15 and TRBJ2-5): DAMVIQNPRYQVTQFGKPVTLSCSQTLNHNVMYWYQQKSSQAPKLLFHYYDKDFNNEADTPDNFQSRRPNTSFCFLDIRSPGLGDTAMYLCATSTLGGILETQYFGPGTRLLVL.